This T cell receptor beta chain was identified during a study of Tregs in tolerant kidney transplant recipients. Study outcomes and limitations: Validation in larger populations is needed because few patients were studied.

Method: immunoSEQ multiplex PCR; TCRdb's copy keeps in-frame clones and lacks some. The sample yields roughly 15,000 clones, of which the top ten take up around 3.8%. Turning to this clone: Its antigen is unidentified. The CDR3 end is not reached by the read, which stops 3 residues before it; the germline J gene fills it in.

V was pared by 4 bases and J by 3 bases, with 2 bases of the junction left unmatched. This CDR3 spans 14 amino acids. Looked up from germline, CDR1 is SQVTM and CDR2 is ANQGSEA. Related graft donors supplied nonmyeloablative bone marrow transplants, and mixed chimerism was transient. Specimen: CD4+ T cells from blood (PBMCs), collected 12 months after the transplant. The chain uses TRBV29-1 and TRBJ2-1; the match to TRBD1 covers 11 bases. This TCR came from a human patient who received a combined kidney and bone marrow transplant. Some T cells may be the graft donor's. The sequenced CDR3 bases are TGCAGCGTTGGGACAGGGGGCGACTACAATGAG. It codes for CSVGTGGDYNE. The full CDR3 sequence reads CSVGTGGDYNEQFF.